This TCR beta chain derives from a study of T-cell reconstitution after alpha-beta-depleted transplantation in children. Using unique molecular identifiers, the investigators prepared the TCRbeta library. TCRdb independently ran MiXCR on the PCR reads; one entry per CDR3 protein. The sample contains about 500,000 distinct CDR3 sequences, less than 35% of which appear only once. The CDR3 has 14 amino acids. V was pared by 5 bases and J by 6 bases, with 13 bases between. Germline loops: CDR1 SEHNR, CDR2 FQNEAQ (reference sequence). V usage is TRBV7-9 and J usage is TRBJ1-4; a weak D match, TRBD1 (5 bases). This TCR derives from a human donor who donated a stem cell graft to a child with aplastic anemia. This specimen was PBMCs from the stem cell graft donor, taken from the stem cell graft. In nucleotides, the CDR3 is TGTGCCAGCAGCCTAGGGACGACAGATGAAAAACTGTTTTTT. Translated: CASSLGTTDEKLFF.